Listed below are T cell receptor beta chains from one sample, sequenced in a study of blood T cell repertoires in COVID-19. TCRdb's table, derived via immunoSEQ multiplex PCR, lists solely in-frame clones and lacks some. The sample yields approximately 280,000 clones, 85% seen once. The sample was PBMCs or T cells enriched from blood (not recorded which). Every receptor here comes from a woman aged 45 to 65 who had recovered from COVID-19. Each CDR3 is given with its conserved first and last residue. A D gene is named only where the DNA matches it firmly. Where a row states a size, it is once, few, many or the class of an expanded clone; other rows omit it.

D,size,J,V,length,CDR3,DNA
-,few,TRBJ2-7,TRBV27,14,CASSLGRVGYEQYF,TGTGCCAGCAGTTTAGGGCGGGTAGGATACGAGCAGTACTTC
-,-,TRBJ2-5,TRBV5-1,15,CASRNKGTPEETQYF,TGCGCCAGCAGAAATAAAGGGACTCCCGAAGAGACCCAGTACTTC
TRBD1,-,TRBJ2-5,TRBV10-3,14,CAIRGDRPQETQYF,TGTGCCATCAGGGGGGACAGGCCCCAAGAGACCCAGTACTTC
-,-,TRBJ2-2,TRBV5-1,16,CASSLSQGTNTGELFF,TGCGCCAGCAGCTTGTCCCAGGGAACGAACACCGGGGAGCTGTTTTTT
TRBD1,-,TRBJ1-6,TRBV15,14,CATSARTGGSPLHF,TGTGCCACCAGCGCCCGGACAGGAGGTTCACCCCTCCACTTT
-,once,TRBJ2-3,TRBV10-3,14,CAISVGGTPDTQYF,TGTGCCATCAGTGTTGGGGGGACGCCAGATACGCAGTATTTT
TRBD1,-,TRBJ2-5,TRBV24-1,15,CATSEAGQGKETQYF,TGTGCCACCAGTGAGGCGGGACAGGGAAAAGAGACCCAGTACTTC
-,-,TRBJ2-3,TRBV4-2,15,CASSFGGEGTDTQYF,TGTGCCAGCAGCTTCGGGGGAGAGGGCACAGATACGCAGTATTTT
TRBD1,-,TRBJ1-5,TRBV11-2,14,CASSLTGGVQPQHF,TGTGCCAGCAGCCTGACAGGGGGCGTTCAGCCCCAGCATTTT
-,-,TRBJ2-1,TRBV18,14,CASSPPFGVNEQFF,TGTGCCAGCTCACCACCATTCGGGGTCAATGAGCAGTTCTTC
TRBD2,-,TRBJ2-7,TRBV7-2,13,CASSRTSGSEQYF,TGTGCCAGCAGCCGGACTAGCGGGTCCGAGCAGTACTTC
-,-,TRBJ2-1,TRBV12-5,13,CASAGAGADEQFF,TGTGCTAGTGCAGGCGCGGGGGCCGATGAGCAGTTCTTC
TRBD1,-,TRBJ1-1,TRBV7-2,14,CASSADRANTEAFF,TGTGCCAGCAGCGCGGACAGGGCGAACACTGAAGCTTTCTTT
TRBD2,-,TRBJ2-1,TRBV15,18,CATSRDRSGGVRGSEQFF,TGTGCCACCAGCAGAGATCGTAGCGGGGGGGTTCGTGGTTCTGAGCAGTTCTTC
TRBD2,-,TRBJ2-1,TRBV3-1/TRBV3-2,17,CASSQEREGRFYNEQFF,TGTGCCAGCAGCCAAGAGCGGGAGGGCCGATTCTACAATGAGCAGTTCTTC
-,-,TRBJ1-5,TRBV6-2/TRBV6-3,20,CASSYSIGKGVGEGNQPQHF,TGTGCCAGCAGTTACTCGATAGGGAAGGGGGTGGGTGAAGGGAATCAGCCCCAGCATTTT
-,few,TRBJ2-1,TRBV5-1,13,CASSRVWDNEQFF,TGCGCCAGCAGTCGGGTATGGGACAATGAGCAGTTCTTC
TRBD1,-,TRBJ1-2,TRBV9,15,CASSLRGTGVDGYTF,TGTGCCAGCAGCCTACGTGGGACAGGGGTTGATGGCTACACCTTC
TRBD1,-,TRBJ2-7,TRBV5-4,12,CASSPTGREQYF,TGTGCCAGCAGCCCGACAGGGCGGGAGCAGTACTTC
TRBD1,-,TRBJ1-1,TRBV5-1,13,CASSRQGVSEAFF,TGCGCCAGCAGCCGACAGGGTGTTTCTGAAGCTTTCTTT
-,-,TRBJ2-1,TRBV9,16,CASSPPQGRSYNEQFF,TGTGCCAGCAGCCCGCCACAGGGAAGGTCCTACAATGAGCAGTTCTTC
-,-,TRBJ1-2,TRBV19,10,CASKLGGYTF,TGTGCCAGTAAACTCGGTGGCTACACCTTC
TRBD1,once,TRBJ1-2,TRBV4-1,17,CASSQATGGFSNYGYTF,TGCGCCAGCAGCCAAGCAACAGGGGGTTTCTCTAACTATGGCTACACCTTC
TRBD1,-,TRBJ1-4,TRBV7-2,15,CASSPQGGTNEKLFF,TGTGCCAGCAGCCCCCAGGGGGGAACTAATGAAAAACTGTTTTTT
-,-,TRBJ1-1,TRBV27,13,CASHSQPGPEAFF,TGTGCCAGCCACAGTCAGCCAGGGCCTGAAGCTTTCTTT
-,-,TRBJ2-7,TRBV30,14,CAWGGGGLLYEQYF,TGTGCCTGGGGGGGCGGCGGGTTGCTATACGAGCAGTACTTC
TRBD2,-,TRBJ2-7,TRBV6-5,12,CASTSGGGEQYF,TGTGCCAGCACTAGCGGGGGTGGCGAGCAGTACTTC
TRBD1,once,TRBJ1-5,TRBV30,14,CAWSGGQGRQPQHF,TGTGCCTGGAGTGGGGGACAGGGGAGACAGCCCCAGCATTTT
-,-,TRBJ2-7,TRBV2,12,CASSVEEDEQYF,TGTGCCAGCAGTGTGGAGGAGGACGAGCAGTACTTC
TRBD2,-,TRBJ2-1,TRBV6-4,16,CASSDSGSGSKDEQFF,TGTGCCAGCAGTGACTCCGGTAGCGGGAGTAAGGATGAGCAGTTCTTC
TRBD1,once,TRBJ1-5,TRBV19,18,CASSILRQGAGVNQPQHF,TGTGCCAGTAGTATCCTCCGACAGGGGGCGGGGGTCAATCAGCCCCAGCATTTT
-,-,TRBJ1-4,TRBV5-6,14,CASNAGATNEKLFF,TGTGCCAGCAACGCGGGGGCAACTAATGAAAAACTGTTTTTT
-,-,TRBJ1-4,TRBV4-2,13,CASSQDRREKLFF,TGTGCCAGCAGCCAAGATAGGAGAGAAAAACTGTTTTTT
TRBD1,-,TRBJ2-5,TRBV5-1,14,CASSIGTVQETQYF,TGCGCCAGCAGCATCGGGACAGTCCAAGAGACCCAGTACTTC
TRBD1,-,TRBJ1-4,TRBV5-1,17,CASSGGTGGATNEKLFF,TGCGCCAGCAGCGGGGGAACAGGGGGCGCAACTAATGAAAAACTGTTTTTT
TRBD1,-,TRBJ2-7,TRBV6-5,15,CASRSGTGLSYEQYF,TGTGCCAGCAGGTCCGGGACAGGCCTTTCCTACGAGCAGTACTTC
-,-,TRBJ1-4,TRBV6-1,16,CASSEPPGQDGEKLFF,TGTGCCAGCAGTGAACCCCCAGGGCAGGATGGTGAAAAACTGTTTTTT
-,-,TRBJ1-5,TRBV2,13,CASSVYFRQPQHF,TGTGCCAGCAGTGTTTACTTCCGTCAGCCCCAGCATTTT
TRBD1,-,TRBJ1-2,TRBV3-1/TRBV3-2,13,CASALPGGSGYTF,TGTGCCAGCGCCCTACCAGGGGGCAGTGGCTACACCTTC
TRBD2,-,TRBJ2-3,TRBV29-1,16,CSVVIWREVSTDTQYF,TGCAGCGTTGTGATATGGCGGGAGGTGAGCACAGATACGCAGTATTTT
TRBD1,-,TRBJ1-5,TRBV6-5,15,CASSPGTGGGQPQHF,TGTGCCAGCAGTCCTGGGACAGGGGGCGGGCAGCCCCAGCATTTT
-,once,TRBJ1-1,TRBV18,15,CASSPRTEANTEAFF,TGTGCCAGCTCACCACGGACAGAGGCGAACACTGAAGCTTTCTTT